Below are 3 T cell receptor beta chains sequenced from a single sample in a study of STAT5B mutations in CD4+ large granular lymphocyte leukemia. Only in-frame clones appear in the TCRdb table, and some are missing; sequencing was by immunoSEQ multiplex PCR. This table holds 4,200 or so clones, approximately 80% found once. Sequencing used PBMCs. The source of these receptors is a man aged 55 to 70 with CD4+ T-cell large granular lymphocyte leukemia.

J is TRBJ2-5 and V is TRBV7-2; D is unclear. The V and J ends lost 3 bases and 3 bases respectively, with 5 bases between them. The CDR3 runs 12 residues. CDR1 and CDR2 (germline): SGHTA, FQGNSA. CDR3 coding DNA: TGTGCCAGCAGCTTTCTCAAAGAGACCCAGTACTTC. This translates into CASSFLKETQYF.

The CDR3 DNA follows: TGTGCCAGCAGGGCCGGGAGGGCCCCCTACGAGCAGTACTTC. Translated, it gives CASRAGRAPYEQYF. The chain couples TRBV27 to TRBJ2-7; 8 nucleotides match TRBD2. V lost 6 bases to trimming and J lost 2 bases; unmatched junction nucleotides: 6. The CDR3 consists of 14 residues. CDR1 and CDR2 from the germline V gene are MNHEY and SMNVEV (reference sequence).

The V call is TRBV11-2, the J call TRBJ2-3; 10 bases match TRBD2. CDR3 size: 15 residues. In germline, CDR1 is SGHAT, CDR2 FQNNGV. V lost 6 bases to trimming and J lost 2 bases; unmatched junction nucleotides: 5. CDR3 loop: CASSYSGGLTDTQYF. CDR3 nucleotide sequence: TGTGCCAGCAGTTATAGCGGGGGGCTCACAGATACGCAGTATTTT.